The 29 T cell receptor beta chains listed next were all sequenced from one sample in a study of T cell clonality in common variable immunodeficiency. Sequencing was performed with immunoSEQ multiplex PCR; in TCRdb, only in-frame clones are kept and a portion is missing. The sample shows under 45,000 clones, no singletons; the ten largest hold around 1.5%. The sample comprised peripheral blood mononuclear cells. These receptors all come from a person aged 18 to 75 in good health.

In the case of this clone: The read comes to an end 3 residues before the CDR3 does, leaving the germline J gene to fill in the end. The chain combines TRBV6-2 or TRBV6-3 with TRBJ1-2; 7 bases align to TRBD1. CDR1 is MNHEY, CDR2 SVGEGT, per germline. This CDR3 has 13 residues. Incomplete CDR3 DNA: TGTGCCAGCAGGCAGGGGGTGAGGAATGAC. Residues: CASRQGVRND. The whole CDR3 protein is CASRQGVRNDYTF.

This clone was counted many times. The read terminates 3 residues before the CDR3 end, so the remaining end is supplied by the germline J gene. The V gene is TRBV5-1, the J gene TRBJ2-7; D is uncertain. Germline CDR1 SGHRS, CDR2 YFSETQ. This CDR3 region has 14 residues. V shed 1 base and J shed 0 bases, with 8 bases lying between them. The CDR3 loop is CASSLTQSSYEQYF. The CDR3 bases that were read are TGCGCCAGCAGCTTGACGCAGAGCTCCTACGAG.

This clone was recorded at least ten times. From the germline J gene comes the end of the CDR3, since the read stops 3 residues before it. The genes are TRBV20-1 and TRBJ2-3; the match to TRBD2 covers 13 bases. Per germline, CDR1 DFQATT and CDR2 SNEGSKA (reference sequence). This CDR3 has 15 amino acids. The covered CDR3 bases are TGCAGTGCTAGTTGGACTAGCGGGAGAGGCGAGACG. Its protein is CSASWTSGRGET. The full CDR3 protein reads CSASWTSGRGETQYF.

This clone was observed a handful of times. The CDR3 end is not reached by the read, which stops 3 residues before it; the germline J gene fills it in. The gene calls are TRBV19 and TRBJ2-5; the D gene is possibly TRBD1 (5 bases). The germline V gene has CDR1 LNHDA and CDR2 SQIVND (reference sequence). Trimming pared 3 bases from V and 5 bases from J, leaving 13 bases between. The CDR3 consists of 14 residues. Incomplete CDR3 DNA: TGTGCCAGTAGTATTGTTCAGGGCGGTGAGACC. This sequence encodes CASSIVQGGET. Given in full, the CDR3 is CASSIVQGGETQYF. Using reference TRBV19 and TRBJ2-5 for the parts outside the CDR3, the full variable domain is DGGITQSPKYLFRKEGQNVTLSCEQNLNHDAMYWYRQDPGQGLRLIYYSQIVNDFQKGDIAEGYSVSREKKESFPLTVTSAQKNPTAFYLCASSIVQGGETQYFGPGTRLLVL.

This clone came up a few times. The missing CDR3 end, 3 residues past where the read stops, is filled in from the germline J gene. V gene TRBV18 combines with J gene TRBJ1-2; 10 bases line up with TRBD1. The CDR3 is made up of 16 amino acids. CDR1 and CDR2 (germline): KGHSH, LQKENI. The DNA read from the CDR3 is TGTGCCAGCTCACCACCGAGGCGACAGGGGGCGCATGAC. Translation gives CASSPPRRQGAHD. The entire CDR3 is CASSPPRRQGAHDYTF.

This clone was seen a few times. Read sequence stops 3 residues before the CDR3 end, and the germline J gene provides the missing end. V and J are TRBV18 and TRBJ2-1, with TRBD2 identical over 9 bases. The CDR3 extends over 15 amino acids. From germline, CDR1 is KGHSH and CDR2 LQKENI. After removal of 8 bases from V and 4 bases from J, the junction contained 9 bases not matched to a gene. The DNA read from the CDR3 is TGTGCCAGCCGCGGGGGGGGACTAACGTACAATGAG. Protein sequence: CASRGGGLTYNE. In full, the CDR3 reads CASRGGGLTYNEQFF.

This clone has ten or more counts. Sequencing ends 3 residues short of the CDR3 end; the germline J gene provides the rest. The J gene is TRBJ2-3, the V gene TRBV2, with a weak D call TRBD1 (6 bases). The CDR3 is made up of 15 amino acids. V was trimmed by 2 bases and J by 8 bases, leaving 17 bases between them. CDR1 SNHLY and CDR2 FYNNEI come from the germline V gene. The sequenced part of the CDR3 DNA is TGTGCCAGCAGTGAACAGGGGAGCGTCACAAGTACG. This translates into CASSEQGSVTST. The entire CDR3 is CASSEQGSVTSTQYF.

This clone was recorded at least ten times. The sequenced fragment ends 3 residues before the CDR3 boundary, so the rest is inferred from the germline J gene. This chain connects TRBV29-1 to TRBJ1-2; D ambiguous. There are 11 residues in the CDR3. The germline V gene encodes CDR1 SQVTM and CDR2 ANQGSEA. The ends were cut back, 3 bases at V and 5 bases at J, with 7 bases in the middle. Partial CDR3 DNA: TGCAGCGTTGAGGGCGTATATGGC. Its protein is CSVEGVYG. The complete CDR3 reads CSVEGVYGYTF.

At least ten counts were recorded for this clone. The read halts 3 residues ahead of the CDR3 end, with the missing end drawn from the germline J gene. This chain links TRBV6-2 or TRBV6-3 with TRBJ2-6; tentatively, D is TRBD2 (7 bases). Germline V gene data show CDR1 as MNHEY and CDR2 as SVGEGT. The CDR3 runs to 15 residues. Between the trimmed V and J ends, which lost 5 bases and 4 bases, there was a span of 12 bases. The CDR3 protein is CASSPRGAGANVLTF. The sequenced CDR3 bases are TGTGCCAGCAGTCCCCGGGGGGCAGGGGCCAACGTC.

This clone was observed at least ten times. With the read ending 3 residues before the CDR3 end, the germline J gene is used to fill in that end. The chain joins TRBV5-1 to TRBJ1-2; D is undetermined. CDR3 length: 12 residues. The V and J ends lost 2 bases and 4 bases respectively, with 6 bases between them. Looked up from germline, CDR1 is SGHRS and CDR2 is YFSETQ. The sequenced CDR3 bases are TGCGCCAGCAGCTTAGACACCTATGGC. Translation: CASSLDTYG. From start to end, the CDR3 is CASSLDTYGYTF.

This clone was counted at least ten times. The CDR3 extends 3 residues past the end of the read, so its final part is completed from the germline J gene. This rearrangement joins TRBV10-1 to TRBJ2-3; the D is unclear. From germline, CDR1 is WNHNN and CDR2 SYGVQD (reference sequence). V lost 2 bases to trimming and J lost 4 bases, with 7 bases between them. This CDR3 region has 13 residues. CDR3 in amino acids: CASSEVPADTQYF. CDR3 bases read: TGCGCCAGCAGTGAGGTCCCCGCAGATACG.

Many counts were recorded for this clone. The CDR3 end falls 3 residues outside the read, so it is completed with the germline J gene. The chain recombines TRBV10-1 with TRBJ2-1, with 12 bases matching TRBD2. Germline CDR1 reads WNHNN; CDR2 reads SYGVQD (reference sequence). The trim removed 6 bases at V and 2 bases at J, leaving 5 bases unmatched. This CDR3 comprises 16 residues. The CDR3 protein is CASSPRLAGAYNEQFF. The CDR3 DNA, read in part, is TGCGCCAGCAGCCCTCGACTAGCGGGAGCCTACAATGAG.

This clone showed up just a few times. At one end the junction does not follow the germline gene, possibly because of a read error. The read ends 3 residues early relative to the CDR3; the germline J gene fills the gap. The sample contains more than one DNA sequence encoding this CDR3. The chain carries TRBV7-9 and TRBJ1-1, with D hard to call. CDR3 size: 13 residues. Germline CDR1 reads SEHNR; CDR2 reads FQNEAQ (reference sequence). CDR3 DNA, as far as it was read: TGTGCAAGCAGCTTAGCGGAAAAGGGCGAC. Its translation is CASSLAEKGD. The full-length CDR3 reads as CASSLAEKGDAFF.

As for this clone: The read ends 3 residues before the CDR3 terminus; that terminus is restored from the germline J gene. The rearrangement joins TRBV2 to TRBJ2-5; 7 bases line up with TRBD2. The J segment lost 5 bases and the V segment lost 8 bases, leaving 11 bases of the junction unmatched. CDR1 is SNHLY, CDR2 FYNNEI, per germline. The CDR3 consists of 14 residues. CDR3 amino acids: CASQFGGSAETQYF. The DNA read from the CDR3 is TGTGCCAGCCAATTCGGGGGGTCAGCGGAGACC.

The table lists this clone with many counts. CDR3 amino acids: CASSLPLAGGITDTQYF. The sequenced part of the CDR3 DNA is TGCGCCAGCAGCTTGCCCCTAGCGGGAGGGATCACAGATACG. The chain employs TRBV5-1 and TRBJ2-3; 12 bases are shared with TRBD2. The CDR3 end falls 3 residues outside the read, so it is completed with the germline J gene. V shed 1 base, J shed 2 bases, and the junction held 5 bases outside the gene matches. The germline V gene has CDR1 SGHRS and CDR2 YFSETQ. The CDR3 sequence is 17 residues long.

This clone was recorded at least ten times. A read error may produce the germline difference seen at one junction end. CDR3 DNA, as far as it was read: TGCGCCAGCAGCAAGCAGGGTTGGGATGAAAAG. It yields the protein CASSKQGWDEK. The CDR3 in full is CASSKQGWDEKLFF. The chain combines TRBV4-2 with TRBJ2-2; possible D gene TRBD1, 5 bases. The CDR3 extends 3 residues past the end of the read, so its final part is completed from the germline J gene. CDR1 and CDR2 (germline): LGHNA, YNFKEQ. This CDR3 has 14 residues.

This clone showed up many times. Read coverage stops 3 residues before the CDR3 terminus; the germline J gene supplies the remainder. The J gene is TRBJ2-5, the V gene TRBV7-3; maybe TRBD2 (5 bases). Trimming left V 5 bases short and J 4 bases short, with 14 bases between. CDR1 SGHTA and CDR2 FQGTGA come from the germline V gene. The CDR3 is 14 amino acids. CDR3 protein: CASSPDSSRETQYF. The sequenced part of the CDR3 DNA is TGTGCCAGCAGCCCGGACTCGAGCCGAGAGACC.

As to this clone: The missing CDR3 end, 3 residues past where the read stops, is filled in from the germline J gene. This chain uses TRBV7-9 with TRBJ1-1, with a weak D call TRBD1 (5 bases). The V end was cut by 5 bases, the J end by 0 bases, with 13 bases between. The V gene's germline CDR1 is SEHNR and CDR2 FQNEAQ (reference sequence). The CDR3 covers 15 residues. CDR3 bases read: TGTGCCAGCAGCCCGACGGGGGGGTTGAACACTGAA. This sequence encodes CASSPTGGLNTE. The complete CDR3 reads CASSPTGGLNTEAFF. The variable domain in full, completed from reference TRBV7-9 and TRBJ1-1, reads DTGVSQNPRHKITKRGQNVTFRCDPISEHNRLYWYRQTLGQGPEFLTYFQNEAQLEKSRLLSDRFSAERPKGSFSTLEIQRTEQGDSAMYLCASSPTGGLNTEAFFGQGTRLTVV.

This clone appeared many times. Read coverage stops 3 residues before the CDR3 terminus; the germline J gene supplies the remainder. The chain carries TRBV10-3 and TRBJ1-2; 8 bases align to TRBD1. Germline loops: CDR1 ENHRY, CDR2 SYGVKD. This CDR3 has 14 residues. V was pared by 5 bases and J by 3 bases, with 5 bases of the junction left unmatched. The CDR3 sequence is CAISTDRGHYGYTF. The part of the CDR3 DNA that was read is TGTGCCATCAGTACCGACAGGGGACACTATGGC.

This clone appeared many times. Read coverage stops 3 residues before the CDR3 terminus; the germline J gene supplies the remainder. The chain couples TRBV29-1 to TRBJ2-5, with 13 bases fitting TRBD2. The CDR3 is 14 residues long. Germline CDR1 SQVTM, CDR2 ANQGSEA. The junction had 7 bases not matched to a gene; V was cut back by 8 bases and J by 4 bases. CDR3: CSTGLAGEGETQYF. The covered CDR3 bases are TGCAGCACTGGACTAGCGGGAGAGGGAGAGACC.

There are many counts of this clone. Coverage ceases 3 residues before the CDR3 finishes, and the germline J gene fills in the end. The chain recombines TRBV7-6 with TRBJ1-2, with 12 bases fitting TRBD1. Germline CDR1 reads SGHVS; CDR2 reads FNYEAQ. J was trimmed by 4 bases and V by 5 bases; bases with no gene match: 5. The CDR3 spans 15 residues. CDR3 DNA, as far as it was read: TGTGCCAGCAGCCCGGGGACAGGGGGCGGCTATGGC. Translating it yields CASSPGTGGGYG. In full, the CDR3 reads CASSPGTGGGYGYTF.

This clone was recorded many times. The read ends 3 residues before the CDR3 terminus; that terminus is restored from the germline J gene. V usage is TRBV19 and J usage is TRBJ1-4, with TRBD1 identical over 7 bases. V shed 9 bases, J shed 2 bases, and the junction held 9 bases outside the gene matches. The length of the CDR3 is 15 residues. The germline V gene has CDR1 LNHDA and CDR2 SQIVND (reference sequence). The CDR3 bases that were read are TGTGCCAGCGCTAATATAGGGGGCACTAATGAAAAA. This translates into CASANIGGTNEK. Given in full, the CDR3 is CASANIGGTNEKLFF.

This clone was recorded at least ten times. The CDR3 spells CAWSVGSGGEETQYF. The covered CDR3 bases are TGTGCCTGGAGTGTAGGTAGCGGGGGGGAGGAGACC. The J gene is TRBJ2-5, the V gene TRBV30, with 11 bases fitting TRBD2. The read ends 3 residues shy of where the CDR3 ends; the end is completed using the germline J gene. J was trimmed by 5 bases and V by 0 bases; bases with no gene match: 5. CDR1 and CDR2 (germline): GTSNPN, SVGIG (reference sequence). The CDR3 has 15 amino acids.

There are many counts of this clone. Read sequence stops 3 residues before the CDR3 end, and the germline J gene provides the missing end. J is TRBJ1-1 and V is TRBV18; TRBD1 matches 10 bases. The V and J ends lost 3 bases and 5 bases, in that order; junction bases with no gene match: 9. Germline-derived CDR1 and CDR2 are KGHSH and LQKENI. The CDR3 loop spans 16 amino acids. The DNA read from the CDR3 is TGTGCCAGCTCACCGAGGACAGGGGGAGAAAGAACTGAA. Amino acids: CASSPRTGGERTE. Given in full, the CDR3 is CASSPRTGGERTEAFF.

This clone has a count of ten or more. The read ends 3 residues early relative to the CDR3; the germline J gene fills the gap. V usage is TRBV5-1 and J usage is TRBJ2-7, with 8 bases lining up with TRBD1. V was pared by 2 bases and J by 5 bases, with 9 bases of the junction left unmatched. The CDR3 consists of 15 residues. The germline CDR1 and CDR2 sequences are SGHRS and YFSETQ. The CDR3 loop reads CASSFLETGANEQYF. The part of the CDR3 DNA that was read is TGCGCCAGCAGCTTTCTTGAGACAGGGGCTAACGAG.

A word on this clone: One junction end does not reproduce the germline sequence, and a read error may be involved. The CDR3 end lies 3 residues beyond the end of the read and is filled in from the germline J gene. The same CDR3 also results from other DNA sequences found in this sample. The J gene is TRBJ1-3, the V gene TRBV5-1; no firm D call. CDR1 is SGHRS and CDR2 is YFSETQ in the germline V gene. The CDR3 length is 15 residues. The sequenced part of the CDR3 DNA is TGCGCCAGCAGCTTGGACAGTACCTCTGGAAACACG. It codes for CASSLDSTSGNT. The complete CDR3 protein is CASSLDSTSGNTIYF.

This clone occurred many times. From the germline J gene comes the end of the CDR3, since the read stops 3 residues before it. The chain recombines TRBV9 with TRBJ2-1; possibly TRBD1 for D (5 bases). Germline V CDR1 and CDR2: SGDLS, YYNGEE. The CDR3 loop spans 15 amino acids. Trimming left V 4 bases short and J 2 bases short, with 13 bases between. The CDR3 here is CASSLQGAPYNEQFF. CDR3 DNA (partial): TGTGCCAGCAGCTTGCAGGGTGCTCCCTACAATGAG.

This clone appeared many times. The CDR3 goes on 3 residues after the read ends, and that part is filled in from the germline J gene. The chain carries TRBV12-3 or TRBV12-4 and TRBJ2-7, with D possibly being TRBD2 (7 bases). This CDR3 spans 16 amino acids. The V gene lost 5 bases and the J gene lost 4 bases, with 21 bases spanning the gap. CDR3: CASSPTLGGGLYEQYF. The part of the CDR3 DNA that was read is TGTGCCAGCAGTCCGACTCTGGGAGGGGGATTGTACGAG.

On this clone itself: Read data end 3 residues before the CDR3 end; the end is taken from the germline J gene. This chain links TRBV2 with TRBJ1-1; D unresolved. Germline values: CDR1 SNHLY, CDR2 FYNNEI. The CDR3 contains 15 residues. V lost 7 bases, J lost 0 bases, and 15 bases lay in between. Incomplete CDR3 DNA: TGTGCCAGCATAGTACCGGGTTTCATGAACACTGAA. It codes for CASIVPGFMNTE. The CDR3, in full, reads CASIVPGFMNTEAFF.